Here is one T cell receptor beta chain with its context. This CDR3 is 12 amino acids long. Per the germline V gene, CDR1 is MDHEN and CDR2 is SYDVKM. Trimming at V came to 8 bases and at J to 4 bases, leaving 4 bases not matched to a gene. The data derive from a study of blood T cell repertoires in COVID-19. Sequencing used immunoSEQ multiplex PCR; TCRdb keeps in-frame clones, though not all of them. The sample lists some 350,000 clones, about 87% occurring once. The TCR comes from a woman aged 25 to 39 who had recovered from COVID-19. The chain is built from TRBV28 and TRBJ2-5; 7 bases match TRBD1. What was sequenced was PBMCs or T cells enriched from blood (not recorded which). The DNA of the CDR3 is TGTGCCAGCCATTACAGGGGAGAGACCCAGTACTTC. It is translated as CASHYRGETQYF.